One sample yielded the 10 T cell receptor beta chains listed below, sequenced in a study of cytomegalovirus exposure and HLA in healthy donors. The primer mix had 60 Vbeta and 13 Jbeta primers. Clones were read by immunoSEQ multiplex PCR, and TCRdb kept only the in-frame ones, dropping some. The repertoire holds roughly 170,000 clones, 80% to 90% seen once, with 0.7% to 0.95% in the top ten. The sequenced sample was PBMCs. The receptors shown here come from a woman in her late teens or twenties in good health and CMV-seronegative.

The chain recombines TRBV19 with TRBJ2-1; the D gene is possibly TRBD1 (6 bases). Trimming shortened V by 5 bases and J by 9 bases, and 17 bases separated the two germline ends. Looked up from germline, CDR1 is LNHDA and CDR2 is SQIVND (reference sequence). The CDR3 runs 14 residues. In nucleotides, the CDR3 is TGTGCCAGTAGTTGGGGGCCCCAGGTCGGTGAGCAGTTCTTC. Its translation: CASSWGPQVGEQFF.

CDR3 sequence reads: CASSPSDRYYQPQHF. The CDR3 DNA sequence: TGTGCCAGCAGTCCATCAGACAGATATTATCAGCCCCAGCATTTT. The gene calls are TRBV28 and TRBJ1-5; perhaps TRBD1 as D (5 bases). V was shortened by 5 bases and J by 5 bases, with 16 bases between the two germline ends. The CDR3 runs to 15 residues. Germline-derived CDR1 and CDR2 are MDHEN and SYDVKM.

This rearrangement joins TRBV19 to TRBJ1-4, with 8 bases aligning to TRBD1. The germline V gene has CDR1 LNHDA and CDR2 SQIVND (reference sequence). This CDR3 spans 16 amino acids. V lost 2 bases and J lost 8; bases outside the gene matches: 10. CDR3 protein: CASSINPGQGGEKLFF. The CDR3 DNA reads as TGTGCCAGTAGTATAAATCCCGGACAGGGTGGGGAAAAACTGTTTTTT.

The chain has TRBV29-1 and TRBJ2-1, with 10 bases identical to TRBD1. The CDR3 extends over 15 amino acids. Per germline, CDR1 SQVTM and CDR2 ANQGSEA. Unmatched junction bases numbered 11, after V lost 7 bases and J lost 5 bases. This CDR3 is CSDSSPGQGNNEQFF. For the CDR3, the DNA is TGCAGCGATTCTTCGCCGGGACAGGGGAACAATGAGCAGTTCTTC.

The CDR3 nucleotides read TGTGCCAGCAGTTCGGGGGACAGCAACACCGGGGAGCTGTTTTTT. Protein: CASSSGDSNTGELFF. V gene TRBV6-5 combines with J gene TRBJ2-2, with D possibly TRBD1 on 7 matching bases. V shed 4 bases and J shed 2 bases, with 11 bases lying between them. This CDR3 comprises 15 residues. CDR1 is MNHEY, CDR2 SVGAGI, per germline.

The chain has TRBV28 and TRBJ1-1; D gene ambiguous. The germline V gene has CDR1 MDHEN and CDR2 SYDVKM. Between the trimmed V and J ends, which lost 10 bases and 1 base, there was a span of 10 bases. The CDR3 runs to 12 residues. Written as DNA, the CDR3 is TGTGCCACCACCTACAGGAACACTGAAGCTTTCTTT. Its translation is CATTYRNTEAFF.

This chain joins TRBV28 and TRBJ1-5, with D perhaps matching TRBD1 (5 bases). V gave up 3 bases and J gave up 5 bases, with 14 bases separating them. From germline, CDR1 is MDHEN and CDR2 SYDVKM. The CDR3 extends over 15 amino acids. Here the CDR3 reads CASSLAGGDHQPQHF. The CDR3 region has the DNA TGTGCCAGCAGTTTGGCGGGGGGGGATCATCAGCCCCAGCATTTT.

This clone was found once. The V call is TRBV28, the J call TRBJ1-3; D not resolved. The CDR3 runs to 14 residues. The germline gives CDR1 MDHEN, CDR2 SYDVKM. Trimming shortened V by 3 bases and J by 0 bases, and 6 bases separated the two germline ends. The CDR3 loop reads CASSFSSSGNTIYF. Written as DNA, the CDR3 is TGTGCCAGCAGTTTTTCTAGCTCTGGAAACACCATATATTTT.

The rearrangement uses TRBV28 and TRBJ2-3; 8 positions agree with TRBD2. The CDR3 is made up of 16 amino acids. V dropped 4 bases and J dropped 3; count of bases not matched to a gene: 9. Looked up from germline, CDR1 is MDHEN and CDR2 is SYDVKM. The CDR3 reads CASSSGLSGSTDTQYF. CDR3 in DNA: TGTGCCAGCAGTTCCGGCCTAAGCGGGAGTACAGATACGCAGTATTTT.

This chain connects TRBV28 to TRBJ1-1, with 11 bases that match TRBD1. This CDR3 is 16 amino acids long. CDR1 and CDR2 (germline): MDHEN, SYDVKM. The junction had 10 bases not matched to a gene; V was cut back by 5 bases and J by 5 bases. DNA for the CDR3: TGTGCCAGCAGTCTCGGGACAGGGGGACGTGGTACTGAAGCTTTCTTT. Its protein is CASSLGTGGRGTEAFF.